The source of this T cell receptor (beta chain) is a study of T cell responses to AZD1222 COVID-19 vaccine. Study findings and constraints: Reportedly, close to half of spike-specific TCRs are directed against unmutated variant regions. No repertoire was sampled before or during the peak T cell response, only after it. Across spike, vaccine-associated CD4 TCRs were found, dominant at 160-218 and 743-854.

Sequenced by immunoSEQ multiplex PCR; TCRdb stores in-frame clones only, minus some. The table lists around 150,000 clones, 85% to 95% of them singletons. A note on this clone: Antigen unknown.

The clonotype was recovered from an adult in good health. Sample: peripheral blood, taken on day 0 of AZD1222 vaccination.

CDR3 sequence: CASSLVVKETQYF. The CDR3, as DNA: TGTGCCAGCAGTTTAGTGGTAAAAGAGACCCAGTACTTC. The genes are TRBV12-3 or TRBV12-4 and TRBJ2-5, with no clear D. This CDR3 has 13 amino acids. V was clipped by 1 base and J by 3 bases, with 6 bases between them.